Listed below are T cell receptor beta chains from one sample, sequenced in a study of blood T cells in healthy people across ages. TCRdb independently ran MiXCR on the 5' RACE reads; one entry per CDR3 protein. This table holds about 1.6 million distinct CDR3 sequences, about 32% found once. Sequencing was done on a sample of blood. These receptors originate from a woman under 40 in good health. The CDR3 runs from the conserved cysteine through the conserved F or W. A D gene is named only where the DNA matches it firmly. A clone size is listed for some rows: how often the clone was seen (once, few, many), or a class if it is expanded.

cdr3_nt cdr3_aa clone_size d_call cdr3_length j_call v_call
TGTGCCAGCAGTCAAACTCCTACCGGCGAGCAGTACTTC CASSQTPTGEQYF NA NA 13 TRBJ2-7 TRBV7-6
TGTGCCAGCAGGCTAGGAGCTTCAGGGGCTAGCTACACCTTC CASRLGASGASYTF NA NA 14 TRBJ1-2 TRBV12-3/TRBV12-4
TGTGCCAGCAGTTTATTTGCAGGGACGAGCAATCAGCCCCAGCATTTT CASSLFAGTSNQPQHF NA NA 16 TRBJ1-5 TRBV27
TGTGCCAGCAGCTCAGATTTGAGGGGGTGGGCCTATGGCTACACCTTC CASSSDLRGWAYGYTF NA NA 16 TRBJ1-2 TRBV11-2
TGTGCCAGCAGCTTAGCTAGGGGGCGGGACAATGAGCAGTTCTTC CASSLARGRDNEQFF NA TRBD1 15 TRBJ2-1 TRBV4-2
TGTAGTGCTAGAGATAGGCGGGGGGCAGATACTGAAGCTTTCTTT CSARDRRGADTEAFF few NA 15 TRBJ1-1 TRBV20-1
TGCAGGGGAAAGTCCGATGAGCAGTTCTTC CRGKSDEQFF NA NA 10 TRBJ2-1 TRBV20-1
TGTGCCAGCAGCTCAACCGGGACTAGCCACGAGCAGTACTTC CASSSTGTSHEQYF few TRBD2 14 TRBJ2-7 TRBV7-7
TGTACCAGCAGTTCCACACCCAAGGGCGTGGATACGCAGTATTTT CTSSSTPKGVDTQYF NA NA 15 TRBJ2-3 TRBV6-6
TGCGCCAGCATTCAGACAGGGTTCTCCCACGAGCAGTACTTC CASIQTGFSHEQYF NA TRBD1 14 TRBJ2-7 TRBV10-1
TGCGCCAGCAGCCCCCCTTTTACCGGGGAGCTGTTTTTT CASSPPFTGELFF NA NA 13 TRBJ2-2 TRBV5-1
TGTGCCAGCAGCTTCTCTCCAGGCAGCACAGATACGCAGTATTTT CASSFSPGSTDTQYF few NA 15 TRBJ2-3 TRBV7-9
TGTGCCAGTAAGGGGGAAGTGTCGGGGGAGACCCAGTACTTC CASKGEVSGETQYF NA NA 14 TRBJ2-5 TRBV19
TGTGCCATCAGTGATTCCGGACAGGGGGGAATAAAGGGCTACACCTTC CAISDSGQGGIKGYTF few TRBD1 16 TRBJ1-2 TRBV10-3
TGCAGTGCTAGAGATCCCCCAAAGGTCTACGAGCAGTACTTC CSARDPPKVYEQYF many NA 14 TRBJ2-7 TRBV20-1
TGTGCCAGCAGCTTAGACCGTCTCGTGGCCGGGGAGCTGTTTTTT CASSLDRLVAGELFF NA NA 15 TRBJ2-2 TRBV7-9
TGTGCCAGCAGTTTATTCGGGGGGCCAAATACGCAGTATTTT CASSLFGGPNTQYF NA NA 14 TRBJ2-3 TRBV12-3/TRBV12-4
TGTGCCAGCAGTCCAGCGACAGCAACTAACTATGGCTACACCTTC CASSPATATNYGYTF NA NA 15 TRBJ1-2 TRBV14
TGTGCCAGCAGTTCCGGGGCTAACATTCAGTACTTC CASSSGANIQYF NA NA 12 TRBJ2-4 TRBV28
TGCAGTGCCTTAAGGATTAGCACAGATACGCAGTATTTT CSALRISTDTQYF few NA 13 TRBJ2-3 TRBV20-1
TGTGCCAGCAGCCGAGGGGGGGCATGGACCGGGGAGCTGTTTTTT CASSRGGAWTGELFF NA NA 15 TRBJ2-2 TRBV5-6
TGTGCCAGCAGCCTCGCTCCGACTGGAATGGCAGATACGCAGTATTTT CASSLAPTGMADTQYF few NA 16 TRBJ2-3 TRBV14
TGTGCCAGCAGGGCCGGGACTAGCAGCTGGGAGACCCAGTACTTC CASRAGTSSWETQYF NA TRBD2 15 TRBJ2-5 TRBV2
TGTGCCAGCAGTTACGTGGGGGGTGGCAATCAGCCCCAGCATTTT CASSYVGGGNQPQHF NA NA 15 TRBJ1-5 TRBV6-6
TGTGCCAGCAGCTTAGTCCAGGGACTGGGCGAGCAGTACTTC CASSLVQGLGEQYF NA NA 14 TRBJ2-7 TRBV11-2
TGTGCCAGCAGCTCAGTCCCGAAGGGTCAGCCCCAGCATTTT CASSSVPKGQPQHF NA NA 14 TRBJ1-5 TRBV7-2
TGCGCCAGCAGCCAAGCTCTTAGGTCTGGGGAGCCTTACTACGAGCAGTACTTC CASSQALRSGEPYYEQYF NA NA 18 TRBJ2-7 TRBV4-1
TGTGCCAGCTCGGCAGCCGGGACAGAAGAGACCCAGTACTTC CASSAAGTEETQYF NA TRBD1 14 TRBJ2-5 TRBV18
TGCAGTGCGCCGCGGAACTCGGCCAAAAACATTCAGTACTTC CSAPRNSAKNIQYF NA NA 14 TRBJ2-4 TRBV20-1
TGCAGTGCACCCAACCTTAAAGCGTCAGATATGCAGTATTTT CSAPNLKASDMQYF NA NA 14 TRBJ2-3 TRBV20-1
TGCGCCAGCTGGAGGGAAGGTGAAAAACTGTTTTTT CASWREGEKLFF NA NA 12 TRBJ1-4 TRBV10-2
TGCAGCGTTATGACTAGCGGGAGTGATACGCAACTTGCAGATACGCAGTATTTT CSVMTSGSDTQLADTQYF NA TRBD2 18 TRBJ2-3 TRBV29-1
TGCAGTGCGATGTCCGGACAGGGGCAAGAGACCCAGTACTTC CSAMSGQGQETQYF few TRBD1 14 TRBJ2-5 TRBV20-1